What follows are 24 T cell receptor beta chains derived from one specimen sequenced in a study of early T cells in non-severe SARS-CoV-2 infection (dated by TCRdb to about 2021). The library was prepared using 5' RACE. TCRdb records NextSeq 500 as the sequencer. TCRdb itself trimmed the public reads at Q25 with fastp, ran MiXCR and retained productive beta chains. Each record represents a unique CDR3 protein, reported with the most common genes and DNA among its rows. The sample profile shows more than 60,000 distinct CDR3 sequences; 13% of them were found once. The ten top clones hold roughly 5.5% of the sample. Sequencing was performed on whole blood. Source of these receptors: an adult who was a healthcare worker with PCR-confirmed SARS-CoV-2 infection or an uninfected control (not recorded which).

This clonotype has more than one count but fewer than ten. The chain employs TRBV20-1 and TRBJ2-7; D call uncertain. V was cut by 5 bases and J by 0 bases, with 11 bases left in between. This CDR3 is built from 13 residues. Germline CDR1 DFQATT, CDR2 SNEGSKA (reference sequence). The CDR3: CSAQHTASYEQYF. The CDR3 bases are TGCAGTGCTCAGCACACAGCCTCCTACGAGCAGTACTTC.

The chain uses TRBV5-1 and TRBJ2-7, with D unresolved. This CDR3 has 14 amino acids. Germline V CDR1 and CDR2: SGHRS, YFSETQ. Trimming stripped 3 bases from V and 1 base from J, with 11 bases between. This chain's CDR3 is CASSSAGTSYEQYF. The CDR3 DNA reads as TGCGCCAGCAGCTCCGCCGGAACTTCCTACGAGCAGTACTTC.

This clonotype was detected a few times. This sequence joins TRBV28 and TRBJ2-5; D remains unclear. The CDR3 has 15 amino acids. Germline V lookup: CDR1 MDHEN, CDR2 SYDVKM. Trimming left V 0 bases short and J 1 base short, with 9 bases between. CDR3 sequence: CASSLWADLQETQYF. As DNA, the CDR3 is TGTGCCAGCAGTTTATGGGCAGACCTCCAAGAGACCCAGTACTTC. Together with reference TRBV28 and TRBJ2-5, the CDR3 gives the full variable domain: DVKVTQSSRYLVKRTGEKVFLECVQDMDHENMFWYRQDPGLGLRLIYFSYDVKMKEKGDIPEGYSVSREKKERFSLILESASTNQTSMYLCASSLWADLQETQYFGPGTRLLVL.

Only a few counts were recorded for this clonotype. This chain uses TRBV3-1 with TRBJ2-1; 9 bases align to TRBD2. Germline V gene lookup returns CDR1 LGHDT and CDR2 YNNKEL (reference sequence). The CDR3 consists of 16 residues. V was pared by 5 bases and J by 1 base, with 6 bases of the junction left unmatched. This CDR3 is CASSYSGSRSYNEQFF. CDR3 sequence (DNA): TGTGCCAGCAGCTATAGCGGGAGTAGATCCTACAATGAGCAGTTCTTC.

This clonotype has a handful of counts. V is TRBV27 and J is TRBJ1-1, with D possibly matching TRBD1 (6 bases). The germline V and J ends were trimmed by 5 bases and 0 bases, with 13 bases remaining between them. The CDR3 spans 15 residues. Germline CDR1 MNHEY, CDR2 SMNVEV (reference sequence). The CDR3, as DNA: TGTGCCAGCAGTCCCGGTTGGGGGCTGAACACTGAAGCTTTCTTT. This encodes CASSPGWGLNTEAFF.

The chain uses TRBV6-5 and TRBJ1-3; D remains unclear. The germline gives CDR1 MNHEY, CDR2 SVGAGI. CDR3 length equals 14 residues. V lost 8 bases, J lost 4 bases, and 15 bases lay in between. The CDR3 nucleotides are TGTGCCAGCTCCGGGAAGGGCAGGGGAAACACCATATATTTT. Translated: CASSGKGRGNTIYF.

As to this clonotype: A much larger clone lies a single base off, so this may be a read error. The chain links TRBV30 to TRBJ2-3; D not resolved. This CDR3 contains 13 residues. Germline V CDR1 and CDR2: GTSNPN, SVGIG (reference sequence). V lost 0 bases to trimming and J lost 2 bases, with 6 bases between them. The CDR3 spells CAWSVRITDTQYF. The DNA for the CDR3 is TGTGCCTGGAGTGTACGAATCACAGATACGCAGTATTTT.

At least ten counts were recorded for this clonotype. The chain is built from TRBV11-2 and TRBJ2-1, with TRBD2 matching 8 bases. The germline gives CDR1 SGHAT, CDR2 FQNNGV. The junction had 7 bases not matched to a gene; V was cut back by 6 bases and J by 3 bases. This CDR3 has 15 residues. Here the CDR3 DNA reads TGTGCCAGCAGTCCTCCGGGACTAGGCTACAATGAGCAGTTCTTC. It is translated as CASSPPGLGYNEQFF.

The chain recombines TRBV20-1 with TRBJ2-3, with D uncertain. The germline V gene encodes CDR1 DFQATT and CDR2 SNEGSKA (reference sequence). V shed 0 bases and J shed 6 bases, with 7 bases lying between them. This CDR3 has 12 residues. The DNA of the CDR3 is TGCAGTGCTAGAGATTCGAGCGATACGCAGTATTTT. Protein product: CSARDSSDTQYF.

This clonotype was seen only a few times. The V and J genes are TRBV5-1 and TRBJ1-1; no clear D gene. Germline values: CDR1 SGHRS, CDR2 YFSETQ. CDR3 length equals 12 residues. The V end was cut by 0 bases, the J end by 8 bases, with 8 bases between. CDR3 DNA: TGCGCCAGCAGCTTGGACGGCCTAGAAGCTTTCTTT. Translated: CASSLDGLEAFF.

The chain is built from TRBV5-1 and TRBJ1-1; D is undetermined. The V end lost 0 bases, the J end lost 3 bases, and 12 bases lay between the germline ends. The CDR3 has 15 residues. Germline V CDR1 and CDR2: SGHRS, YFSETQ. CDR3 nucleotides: TGCGCCAGCAGCTTGGAAGGCGCGGGGTACACTGAAGCTTTCTTT. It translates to CASSLEGAGYTEAFF.

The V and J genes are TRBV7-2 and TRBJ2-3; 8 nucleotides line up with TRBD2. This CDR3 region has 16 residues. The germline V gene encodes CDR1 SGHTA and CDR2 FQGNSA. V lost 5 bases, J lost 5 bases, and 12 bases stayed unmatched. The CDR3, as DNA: TGTGCCAGCAGCGCCTTTAGCGGGGCGTCGAGAGATACGCAGTATTTT. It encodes CASSAFSGASRDTQYF.

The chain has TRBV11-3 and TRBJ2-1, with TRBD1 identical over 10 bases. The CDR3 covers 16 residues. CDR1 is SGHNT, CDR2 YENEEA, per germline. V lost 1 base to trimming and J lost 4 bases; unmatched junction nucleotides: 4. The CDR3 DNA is TGTGCCAGCAGCTTAGCCGGGACAGGGGTTTACAATGAGCAGTTCTTC. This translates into CASSLAGTGVYNEQFF.

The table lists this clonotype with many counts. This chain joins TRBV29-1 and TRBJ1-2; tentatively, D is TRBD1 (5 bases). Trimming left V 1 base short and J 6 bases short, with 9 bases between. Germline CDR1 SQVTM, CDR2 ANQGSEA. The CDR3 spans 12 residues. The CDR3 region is CSVEGQGNGYTF. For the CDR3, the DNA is TGCAGCGTTGAAGGGCAGGGTAATGGCTACACCTTC.

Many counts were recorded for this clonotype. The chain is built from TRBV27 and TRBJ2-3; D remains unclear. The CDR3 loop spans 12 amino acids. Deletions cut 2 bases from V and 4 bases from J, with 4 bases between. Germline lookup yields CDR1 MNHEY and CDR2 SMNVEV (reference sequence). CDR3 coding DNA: TGTGCCAGCAGTTTAACACCAGATACGCAGTATTTT. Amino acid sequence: CASSLTPDTQYF.

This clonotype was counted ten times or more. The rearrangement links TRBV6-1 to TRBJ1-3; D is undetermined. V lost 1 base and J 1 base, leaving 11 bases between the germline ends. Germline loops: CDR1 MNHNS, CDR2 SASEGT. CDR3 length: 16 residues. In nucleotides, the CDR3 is TGTGCCAGCAGTGAAGAACGTTATGTATCTGGAAACACCATATATTTT. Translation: CASSEERYVSGNTIYF.

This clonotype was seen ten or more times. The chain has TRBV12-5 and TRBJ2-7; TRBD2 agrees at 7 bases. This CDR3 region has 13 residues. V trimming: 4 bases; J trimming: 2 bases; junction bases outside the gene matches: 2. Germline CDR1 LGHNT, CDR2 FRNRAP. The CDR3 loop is CASGSGGTYEQYF. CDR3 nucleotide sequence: TGTGCTAGTGGTTCGGGAGGTACCTACGAGCAGTACTTC.

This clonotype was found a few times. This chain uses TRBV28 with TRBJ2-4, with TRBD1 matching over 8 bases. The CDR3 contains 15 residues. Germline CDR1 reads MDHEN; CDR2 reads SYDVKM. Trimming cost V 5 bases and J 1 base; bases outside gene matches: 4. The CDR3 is CASSLQGAAKNIQYF. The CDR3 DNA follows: TGTGCCAGCAGTCTCCAGGGGGCGGCCAAAAACATTCAGTACTTC.

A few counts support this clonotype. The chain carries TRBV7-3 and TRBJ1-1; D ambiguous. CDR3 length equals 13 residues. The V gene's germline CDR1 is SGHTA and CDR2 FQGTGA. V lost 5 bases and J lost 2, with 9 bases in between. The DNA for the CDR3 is TGTGCCAGCAGCGCGGCCGGAAACACTGAAGCTTTCTTT. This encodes CASSAAGNTEAFF.

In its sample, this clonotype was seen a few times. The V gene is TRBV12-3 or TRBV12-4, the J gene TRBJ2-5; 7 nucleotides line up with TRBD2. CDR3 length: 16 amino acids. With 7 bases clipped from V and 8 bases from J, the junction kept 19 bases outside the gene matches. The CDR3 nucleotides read TGTGCCAGCAACCTGGGTAGCGGGCCAGACAAGAGAACCCAGTACTTC. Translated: CASNLGSGPDKRTQYF.

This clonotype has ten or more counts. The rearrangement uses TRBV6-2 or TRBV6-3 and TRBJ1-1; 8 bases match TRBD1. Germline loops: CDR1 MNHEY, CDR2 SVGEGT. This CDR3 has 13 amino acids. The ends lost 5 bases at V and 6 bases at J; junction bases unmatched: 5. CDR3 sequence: CASSVQGGAEAFF. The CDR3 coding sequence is TGTGCCAGCAGTGTACAGGGGGGGGCTGAAGCTTTCTTT.

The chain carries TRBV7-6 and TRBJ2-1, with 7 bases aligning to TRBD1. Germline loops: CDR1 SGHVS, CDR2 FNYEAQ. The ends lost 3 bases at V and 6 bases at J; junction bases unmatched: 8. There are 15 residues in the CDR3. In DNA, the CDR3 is TGTGCCAGCAGCTTGAGGACGGGACAGCGCAATGAGCAGTTCTTC. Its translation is CASSLRTGQRNEQFF. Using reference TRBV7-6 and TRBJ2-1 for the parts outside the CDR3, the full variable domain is GAGVSQSPRYKVTKRGQDVALRCDPISGHVSLYWYRQALGQGPEFLTYFNYEAQQDKSGLPNDRFSAERPEGSISTLTIQRTEQRDSAMYRCASSLRTGQRNEQFFGPGTRLTVL.

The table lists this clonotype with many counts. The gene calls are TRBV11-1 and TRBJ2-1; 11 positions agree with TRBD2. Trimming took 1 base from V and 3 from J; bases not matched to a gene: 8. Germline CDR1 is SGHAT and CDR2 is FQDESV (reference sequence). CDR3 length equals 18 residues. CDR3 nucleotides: TGTGCCAGCAGCTTAGTTAGCGGGAGGGCCTCGGTCTACAATGAGCAGTTCTTC. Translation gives CASSLVSGRASVYNEQFF.

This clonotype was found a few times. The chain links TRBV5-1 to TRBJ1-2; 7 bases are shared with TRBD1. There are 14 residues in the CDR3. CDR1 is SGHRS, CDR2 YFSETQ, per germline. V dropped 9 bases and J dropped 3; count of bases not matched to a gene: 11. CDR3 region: CATKFQTGDYGYTF. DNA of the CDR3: TGCGCCACCAAATTCCAAACAGGGGACTATGGCTACACCTTC.